This T cell receptor beta chain was sequenced in a study of T cell repertoires in ileal Crohn's disease. Looked up from germline, CDR1 is GTSNPN and CDR2 is SVGIG (reference sequence). This CDR3 is 14 amino acids long. Trimming took 5 bases from V and 7 from J, leaving 20 bases between them. Here immunoSEQ multiplex PCR was the method, and the copy in TCRdb shows in-frame clones only, minus some. Among some 16,000 clones listed, 80% were seen once. Sequenced material: ileal tissue. This receptor was obtained from an adult with Crohn's disease. This chain joins TRBV30 and TRBJ1-1, with D possibly being TRBD1 (5 bases). CDR3 amino acids: CAWWPRVGQLEAFF. Written as DNA, the CDR3 is TGTGCCTGGTGGCCAAGGGTCGGACAACTTGAAGCTTTCTTT.